A single sample gave rise to the 32 T cell receptor beta chains below, sequenced in a study of long-term antiretroviral therapy in people with HIV. Run at survey level, the immunoSEQ assay was version v3.0. TCRdb's copy holds only in-frame clones and misses some; the assay was immunoSEQ multiplex PCR. The sample holds under 50,000 clones, roughly nine tenths seen once. The material was unsorted PBMCs, obtained 1.2 years after starting antiretroviral therapy. Receptors were obtained from a woman between 50 and 59 years old with HIV.

The rearrangement links TRBV6-5 to TRBJ1-3; no definite D call. V lost 2 bases, J lost 0 bases, and 8 bases lay in between. CDR3 size: 15 residues. CDR1 MNHEY and CDR2 SVGAGI come from the germline V gene. As DNA, the CDR3 is TGTGCCAGCAGTTACAAGGGCAGCTCTGGAAACACCATATATTTT. Protein: CASSYKGSSGNTIYF.

The gene calls are TRBV5-6 and TRBJ1-6, with a weak D call TRBD1 (6 bases). Looked up from germline, CDR1 is SGHDT and CDR2 is YYEEEE. CDR3 length equals 15 residues. Trimming cost V 4 bases and J 9 bases, with 17 bases left between them. The CDR3 DNA reads TGTGCCAGCAGCGGCTATTCCTTACAGGGTTCACCCCTCCACTTT. Translating gives CASSGYSLQGSPLHF.

J is TRBJ1-5 and V is TRBV15; possible D gene TRBD1, 5 bases. This CDR3 has 14 residues. V lost 0 bases, J lost 4 bases, and 7 bases lay in between. Germline-derived CDR1 and CDR2 are LNHNV and YYDKDF (reference sequence). CDR3 sequence (DNA): TGTGCCACCAGCAGAGAAGGGGCGAATCAGCCCCAGCATTTT. It codes for CATSREGANQPQHF.

In its sample, this clone was seen a few times. The rearrangement links TRBV7-2 to TRBJ1-1; no clear D. This CDR3 spans 12 amino acids. Germline CDR1 is SGHTA and CDR2 is FQGNSA. Trimming cost V 3 bases and J 5 bases, with 7 bases left between them. CDR3 DNA: TGTGCCAGCAGCTTTTTAGGTACTGAAGCTTTCTTT. Translated: CASSFLGTEAFF.

A single count supports this clone. The chain carries TRBV21-1 and TRBJ2-6; the table assigns TRBD1, which was not confirmed against the DNA. TRBV21-1 is an annotated pseudogene. The CDR3 runs 15 residues. The CDR3 loop is CARGAPDSGANVLTF. CDR3 bases: TGTGCCAGGGGGGCCCCTGACTCTGGGGCCAACGTCCTGACTTTC.

The table lists this clone with a count of one. The chain carries TRBV10-3 and TRBJ2-7; the match to TRBD1 covers 7 bases. V lost 2 bases to trimming and J lost 1 base; unmatched junction nucleotides: 14. CDR3 size: 18 residues. The V gene's germline CDR1 is ENHRY and CDR2 SYGVKD. The CDR3 reads CAISEAVLRQGSSYEQYF. DNA of the CDR3: TGTGCCATCAGTGAGGCGGTTTTAAGACAGGGTTCGTCCTACGAGCAGTACTTC.

This sequence joins TRBV27 and TRBJ1-2; unclear D gene. Germline V gene sequence: CDR1 MNHEY, CDR2 SMNVEV (reference sequence). This CDR3 has 14 amino acids. V was trimmed by 4 bases and J by 2 bases, leaving 11 bases between them. CDR3 DNA: TGTGCCAGCAGTTCTAGTCCCCAAAACTATGGCTACACCTTC. Translating gives CASSSSPQNYGYTF.

The table lists this clone with a few counts. This rearrangement joins TRBV5-6 to TRBJ2-3, with 10 bases aligning to TRBD1. The CDR3 has 15 amino acids. The trim removed 2 bases at V and 2 bases at J, leaving 2 bases unmatched. The germline V gene encodes CDR1 SGHDT and CDR2 YYEEEE. The CDR3 loop is CASSFGTGATDTQYF. The DNA of the CDR3 is TGTGCCAGCAGCTTCGGGACAGGGGCCACAGATACGCAGTATTTT.

The chain employs TRBV6-5 and TRBJ2-7; 9 bases map to TRBD1. V was pared by 5 bases and J by 7 bases, with 12 bases of the junction left unmatched. CDR1 and CDR2 from the germline V gene are MNHEY and SVGAGI. This CDR3 has 15 amino acids. The CDR3 region is CASSTPGTGRGEQYF. CDR3 sequence (DNA): TGTGCCAGCAGTACGCCCGGGACAGGGAGGGGAGAGCAGTACTTC.

The chain couples TRBV19 to TRBJ1-1; D is possibly TRBD1 (6 bases). Per germline, CDR1 LNHDA and CDR2 SQIVND (reference sequence). The CDR3 is 14 amino acids. V dropped 7 bases and J dropped 0 bases, with 12 bases sitting between them. The CDR3 region is CASIGGLMNTEAFF. DNA for the CDR3: TGTGCCAGTATAGGGGGACTCATGAACACTGAAGCTTTCTTT. Full variable domain (rest looked up from reference TRBV19 and TRBJ1-1): DGGITQSPKYLFRKEGQNVTLSCEQNLNHDAMYWYRQDPGQGLRLIYYSQIVNDFQKGDIAEGYSVSREKKESFPLTVTSAQKNPTAFYLCASIGGLMNTEAFFGQGTRLTVV.

The rearrangement links TRBV30 to TRBJ1-5; D might be TRBD1 (6 bases). The CDR3 runs to 15 residues. V lost 0 bases and J lost 7, with 16 bases in between. The germline CDR1 and CDR2 sequences are GTSNPN and SVGIG (reference sequence). CDR3 sequence: CAWSVSVRGYQPQHF. The CDR3 DNA sequence: TGTGCCTGGAGTGTTTCGGTCAGGGGATACCAGCCCCAGCATTTT.

In DNA, the CDR3 is TGTGCCAGCAGCTTGATCACGGTACAGTACAATCAGCCCCAGCATTTT. Encoded protein: CASSLITVQYNQPQHF. J is TRBJ1-5 and V is TRBV5-5; the D is unclear. Between the trimmed V and J ends, which lost 1 base and 3 bases, there was a span of 14 bases. This CDR3 is built from 16 residues. Per the germline V gene, CDR1 is SGHKS and CDR2 is YYEKEE (reference sequence).

The V gene is TRBV6-6, the J gene TRBJ2-3; unclear D gene. Trimming left V 7 bases short and J 5 bases short, with 10 bases between. Germline assignment: CDR1 MNHNY and CDR2 SVGAGI (reference sequence). The CDR3 is 12 residues long. The chain's CDR3 is CASTGYGDTQYF. In DNA, the CDR3 is TGTGCCAGCACCGGGTACGGAGATACGCAGTATTTT.

The rearrangement uses TRBV18 and TRBJ2-7; D uncertain. Trimming stripped 0 bases from V and 1 base from J, with 4 bases between. CDR3 size: 13 residues. Germline loops: CDR1 KGHSH, CDR2 LQKENI. CDR3 DNA: TGTGCCAGCTCACCACCAGAATCCTACGAGCAGTACTTC. It is translated as CASSPPESYEQYF.

This clone was counted a few times. This chain joins TRBV25-1 and TRBJ1-6, with 9 bases that match TRBD1. The CDR3 totals 15 residues. V lost 2 bases and J lost 6; bases outside the gene matches: 2. Germline lookup yields CDR1 MGHDK and CDR2 SYGVNS. The CDR3 DNA sequence: TGTGCCAGCAGTGAACCGACAGGGGGTAATTCACCCCTCCACTTT. Amino acids: CASSEPTGGNSPLHF.

V usage is TRBV5-1 and J usage is TRBJ1-1; D is perhaps TRBD1 (5 bases). Trimming cost V 4 bases and J 1 base, with 14 bases left between them. The CDR3 consists of 15 residues. CDR1 is SGHRS, CDR2 YFSETQ, per germline. CDR3 amino acids: CASSPEGYGNTEAFF. The DNA for the CDR3 is TGCGCCAGCAGCCCGGAGGGGTATGGGAACACTGAAGCTTTCTTT.

The chain recombines TRBV6-1 with TRBJ1-3; possible D gene TRBD1, 6 bases. Between the trimmed V and J ends, which lost 1 base and 4 bases, there was a span of 14 bases. Germline V gene data show CDR1 as MNHNS and CDR2 as SASEGT. The CDR3 totals 16 residues. The CDR3 spells CASSEGYQGTGNTIYF. The DNA for the CDR3 is TGTGCCAGCAGTGAAGGGTACCAGGGGACAGGAAACACCATATATTTT.

This chain links TRBV18 with TRBJ1-5; 10 nucleotides agree with TRBD1. Losses at the gene ends were 4 bases for V and 3 bases for J; bases not matched to a gene: 6. CDR1 and CDR2 (germline): KGHSH, LQKENI. The CDR3 extends over 16 amino acids. The CDR3 DNA is TGTGCCAGCTCACATCGGACAGGGGGAAACAATCAGCCCCAGCATTTT. This gives the protein CASSHRTGGNNQPQHF.

The V gene is TRBV21-1, the J gene TRBJ2-7. TRBV21-1 is tagged as a pseudogene. The CDR3 has 13 residues. CDR3 coding DNA: TGTGCCAGCAGCTACCCCATGGGCTACGAGCAGTACTTC. Protein sequence: CASSYPMGYEQYF.

The gene calls are TRBV7-2 and TRBJ1-2, with D perhaps TRBD1 (5 bases). Looked up from germline, CDR1 is SGHTA and CDR2 is FQGNSA. The CDR3 sequence is 15 residues long. The ends were cut back, 0 bases at V and 2 bases at J, with 10 bases in the middle. CDR3 sequence: CASSLAAGINYGYTF. DNA of the CDR3: TGTGCCAGCAGCTTAGCAGCAGGGATAAACTATGGCTACACCTTC. The complete variable domain, with remaining parts taken from reference TRBV7-2 and TRBJ1-2, reads GAGVSQSPSNKVTEKGKDVELRCDPISGHTALYWYRQSLGQGLEFLIYFQGNSAPDKSGLPSDRFSAERTGGSVSTLTIQRTQQEDSAVYLCASSLAAGINYGYTFGSGTRLTVV.

This rearrangement joins TRBV7-9 to TRBJ2-2; 8 bases match TRBD1. CDR1 SEHNR and CDR2 FQNEAQ come from the germline V gene (reference sequence). The V gene end was trimmed by 5 bases and the J gene end by 4 bases; junction bases not matched to a gene: 9. CDR3 length equals 16 residues. The chain's CDR3 is CASSLRTGTPTGELFF. CDR3 bases: TGTGCCAGCAGCCTACGGACAGGGACACCCACCGGGGAGCTGTTTTTT.

Only one count was recorded for this clone. V gene TRBV5-1 combines with J gene TRBJ2-2; 7 positions match TRBD1. The CDR3 is made up of 14 amino acids. The junction had 2 bases not matched to a gene; V was cut back by 4 bases and J by 2 bases. The germline V gene has CDR1 SGHRS and CDR2 YFSETQ. This CDR3 reads CASSQGVNTGELFF. As DNA, the CDR3 is TGCGCCAGCAGCCAGGGGGTAAACACCGGGGAGCTGTTTTTT.

This rearrangement joins TRBV7-2 to TRBJ2-5; the match to TRBD1 covers 9 bases. The CDR3 loop spans 15 amino acids. With 3 bases clipped from V and 4 bases from J, the junction kept 6 bases outside the gene matches. The germline V gene encodes CDR1 SGHTA and CDR2 FQGNSA. The DNA of the CDR3 is TGTGCCAGCAGCTTCGTTACAGGGGGCTCAGAGACCCAGTACTTC. Its translation: CASSFVTGGSETQYF. The full variable domain, in which reference TRBV7-2 and TRBJ2-5 provide the parts outside the CDR3, is GAGVSQSPSNKVTEKGKDVELRCDPISGHTALYWYRQSLGQGLEFLIYFQGNSAPDKSGLPSDRFSAERTGGSVSTLTIQRTQQEDSAVYLCASSFVTGGSETQYFGPGTRLLVL.

This clone was seen just once. The rearrangement uses TRBV4-1 and TRBJ2-1; D perhaps matches TRBD2 (6 bases). Trimming took 4 bases from V and 0 from J, leaving 13 bases between them. The germline V gene has CDR1 MGHRA and CDR2 YSYEKL. The CDR3 length is 16 residues. The CDR3 sequence is CASSLRRESSYNEQFF. The CDR3 DNA is TGCGCCAGCAGCCTCCGCCGGGAGAGCTCCTACAATGAGCAGTTCTTC.

The V and J genes are TRBV6-5 and TRBJ2-7; perhaps TRBD2 as D (6 bases). CDR1 is MNHEY, CDR2 SVGAGI, per germline. This CDR3 has 14 residues. Trimming pared 10 bases from V and 4 bases from J, leaving 20 bases between. DNA for the CDR3: TGTGCCACCCCCCGGGGGATAGGGAGGTACGAGCAGTACTTC. Translated, it gives CATPRGIGRYEQYF.

The chain employs TRBV2 and TRBJ2-5; TRBD1 might be the D (6 bases). This CDR3 comprises 14 residues. V was clipped by 6 bases and J by 5 bases, with 16 bases between them. Germline V lookup: CDR1 SNHLY, CDR2 FYNNEI. Here the CDR3 DNA reads TGTGCCAGCAGCCAACTGACCCAGGGGGAGACCCAGTACTTC. Encoded protein: CASSQLTQGETQYF.

The CDR3 sequence is CASSLHAGNNGYTF. The CDR3 DNA reads TGTGCCAGCAGTCTCCATGCGGGGAATAACGGCTACACCTTC. J is TRBJ1-2 and V is TRBV25-1; no firm D call. V was shortened by 5 bases and J by 8 bases, with 18 bases between the two germline ends. Germline V lookup: CDR1 MGHDK, CDR2 SYGVNS. CDR3 length equals 14 residues.

V is TRBV7-3 and J is TRBJ2-2, with 9 positions matching TRBD1. Trimming removed 8 bases from V and 6 bases from J; junction bases left unmatched: 4. The germline V gene has CDR1 SGHTA and CDR2 FQGTGA. This CDR3 is 13 amino acids long. In DNA form, the CDR3 reads TGTGCCAGCGGGACAGGGATTGCCGGGGAGCTGTTTTTT. This sequence encodes CASGTGIAGELFF. The complete variable domain, with remaining parts taken from reference TRBV7-3 and TRBJ2-2, reads GAGVSQTPSNKVTEKGKYVELRCDPISGHTALYWYRQSLGQGPEFLIYFQGTGAADDSGLPNDRFFAVRPEGSVSTLKIQRTERGDSAVYLCASGTGIAGELFFGEGSRLTVL.

This clone was observed a handful of times. The chain recombines TRBV30 with TRBJ1-6; 9 bases are a match to TRBD1. The CDR3 has 14 residues. In germline, CDR1 is GTSNPN, CDR2 SVGIG (reference sequence). The V and J ends lost 2 bases and 7 bases, in that order; junction bases with no gene match: 3. CDR3 DNA sequence: TGTGCCTGGAGTTCCGGGACAGGGAATTCACCCCTCCACTTT. Translation: CAWSSGTGNSPLHF.

The J gene is TRBJ2-1, the V gene TRBV19, with 9 bases lining up with TRBD2. This CDR3 has 14 amino acids. J gave up 9 bases and V 5 bases, and 8 bases lay outside the gene matches. CDR1 is LNHDA and CDR2 is SQIVND in the germline V gene (reference sequence). The CDR3 region is CASSASGGLGEQFF. As DNA, the CDR3 is TGTGCCAGTAGTGCCAGCGGGGGGTTGGGTGAGCAGTTCTTC.

The J gene is TRBJ2-7, the V gene TRBV28; D remains ambiguous. This CDR3 region has 12 residues. Germline-derived CDR1 and CDR2 are MDHEN and SYDVKM. The germline V and J ends were trimmed by 5 bases and 5 bases, with 10 bases remaining between them. The CDR3 nucleotides are TGTGCCAGCAGTCTTCCTACGGACGAGCAGTACTTC. The encoded protein is CASSLPTDEQYF.

The chain employs TRBV19 and TRBJ1-2; TRBD1 might be the D (6 bases). Germline assignment: CDR1 LNHDA and CDR2 SQIVND (reference sequence). The CDR3 contains 13 residues. Trimming took 6 bases from V and 3 from J, leaving 11 bases between them. CDR3 amino acids: CASSLRGDYGYTF. CDR3 nucleotide sequence: TGTGCCAGTAGCCTGAGGGGGGACTATGGCTACACCTTC.